This T cell receptor beta chain was identified during a study of blood T cell repertoires in COVID-19. V was pared by 1 base and J by 0 bases, with 9 bases between. Germline CDR1 SGHRS, CDR2 YFSETQ. This CDR3 has 15 residues. Profiled with immunoSEQ multiplex PCR; TCRdb holds only in-frame clones, not every one. The data hold tens of thousands of clones, with roughly 80% observed a single time. The chain has TRBV5-1 and TRBJ2-3, with TRBD2 as a possible D gene (5 bases). The source of this sequence is a man in his 70s with acute or convalescent COVID-19. The specimen sequenced was peripheral blood. CDR3 sequence reads: CASSLHQRSTDTQYF. CDR3 nucleotide sequence: TGCGCCAGCAGCTTGCACCAGCGGAGCACAGATACGCAGTATTTT.